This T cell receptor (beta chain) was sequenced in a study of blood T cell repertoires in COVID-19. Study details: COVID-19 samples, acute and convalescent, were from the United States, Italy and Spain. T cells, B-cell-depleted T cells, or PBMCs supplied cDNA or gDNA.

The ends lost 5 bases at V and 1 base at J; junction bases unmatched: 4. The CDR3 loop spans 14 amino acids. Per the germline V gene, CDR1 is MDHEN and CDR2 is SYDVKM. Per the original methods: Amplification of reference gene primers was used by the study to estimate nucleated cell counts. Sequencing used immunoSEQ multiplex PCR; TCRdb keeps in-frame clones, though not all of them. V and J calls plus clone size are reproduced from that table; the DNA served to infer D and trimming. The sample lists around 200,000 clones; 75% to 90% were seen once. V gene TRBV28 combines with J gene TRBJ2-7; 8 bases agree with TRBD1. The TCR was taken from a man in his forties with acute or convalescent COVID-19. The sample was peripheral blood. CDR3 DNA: TGTGCCAGCAGTGTAAACAGGGGGTCCTACGAGCAGTACTTC. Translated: CASSVNRGSYEQYF.